The 23 T cell receptor beta chains listed next were all sequenced from one sample in a study of identical twins. In TCRdb, the 5' RACE reads were re-called with MiXCR into one record per CDR3 protein. The repertoire consists of just under 650,000 distinct CDR3 sequences, with less than 9% occurring once and the leading ten covering approximately 1.5%. The same specimen was also included in a second study, on yellow fever vaccine responses in identical twins.

Material: PBMCs. These receptors all come from a woman younger than 30 in good health.

This clonotype has more than one count but fewer than ten. The V call is TRBV29-1, the J call TRBJ2-7, with unresolved D. V gave up 4 bases and J gave up 2 bases, with 12 bases separating them. Per germline, CDR1 SQVTM and CDR2 ANQGSEA. This CDR3 has 13 amino acids. CDR3 DNA sequence: TGCAGCGTTGTGGTTCCCACACCCTACGAGCAGTACTTC. Translation gives CSVVVPTPYEQYF.

J is TRBJ2-2 and V is TRBV3-1, with TRBD2 identical over 11 bases. The CDR3 spans 16 residues. With 3 bases clipped from V and 4 bases from J, the junction kept 4 bases outside the gene matches. The germline V gene encodes CDR1 LGHDT and CDR2 YNNKEL (reference sequence). CDR3 sequence (DNA): TGTGCCAGCAGCCACACTAGCGGGGGAATCACCGGGGAGCTGTTTTTT. It translates to CASSHTSGGITGELFF.

The chain combines TRBV15 with TRBJ2-7; D is unresolved. V lost 3 bases, J lost 5 bases, and 11 bases lay in between. CDR3 length: 13 amino acids. Per the germline V gene, CDR1 is LNHNV and CDR2 is YYDKDF (reference sequence). CDR3 bases: TGTGCCACCAGCAGGACGGGTGGCGACGAGCAGTACTTC. This translates into CATSRTGGDEQYF.

The chain carries TRBV5-1 and TRBJ2-1, with TRBD1 matching over 11 bases. J lost 5 bases, V lost 4 bases, and 11 bases had no gene match. The V gene's germline CDR1 is SGHRS and CDR2 YFSETQ. The CDR3 has 17 residues. For the CDR3, the DNA is TGCGCCAGCAGCCGGACAGGGGGCTCGGGTATCAACAATGAGCAGTTCTTC. Residues: CASSRTGGSGINNEQFF.

Concerning this clonotype: A single base separates this from a much larger clone, so it may be a read error. For the CDR3, the DNA is TGCAGTGCTTCTGACTTATCTCACCTTGCCTCCTTCGAGCAGTACGTC. Its protein is CSASDLSHLASFEQYV. This chain links TRBV20-1 with TRBJ2-7; D remains ambiguous. Germline CDR1 reads DFQATT; CDR2 reads SNEGSKA (reference sequence). CDR3 size: 16 residues.

This clonotype was found many times. The V call is TRBV6-8, the J call TRBJ1-5; no clear D. Germline V gives CDR1 MNHGY, CDR2 SAAAGT. This CDR3 region has 11 residues. V was trimmed by 9 bases and J by 7 bases, leaving 10 bases between them. For the CDR3, the DNA is TGTGCCAGGGATCTAGTCCAGCCCCAGCATTTT. As protein: CARDLVQPQHF.

The chain combines TRBV28 with TRBJ1-1; D is unresolved. Trimming cost V 2 bases and J 10 bases, with 23 bases left between them. CDR1 and CDR2 from the germline V gene are MDHEN and SYDVKM. The CDR3 is 16 residues long. The CDR3 protein is CASSLRGLTFKLGAFF. The CDR3 region has the DNA TGTGCCAGCAGTTTACGGGGTCTGACATTTAAACTGGGAGCTTTCTTT.

This clonotype was recorded at least ten times. The chain uses TRBV29-1 and TRBJ2-7, with no clear D. V gave up 3 bases and J gave up 4 bases, with 13 bases separating them. The CDR3 contains 13 residues. Germline V gene lookup returns CDR1 SQVTM and CDR2 ANQGSEA. CDR3 protein: CSVDSGSAYEQYF. As DNA, the CDR3 is TGCAGCGTTGATAGTGGGTCCGCGTACGAGCAGTACTTC.

In this sample, this clonotype turned up many times. This sequence joins TRBV5-6 and TRBJ2-1, with 7 nucleotides matching TRBD2. J was trimmed by 4 bases and V by 1 base; bases with no gene match: 8. The germline gives CDR1 SGHDT, CDR2 YYEEEE. The CDR3 covers 16 residues. The CDR3: CASSLSLAGRYNEQFF. The CDR3 DNA is TGTGCCAGCAGCTTGTCCTTAGCGGGTCGATACAATGAGCAGTTCTTC.

The rearrangement links TRBV28 to TRBJ2-6; D perhaps matches TRBD2 (5 bases). Germline values: CDR1 MDHEN, CDR2 SYDVKM. V gave up 5 bases and J gave up 0 bases, with 11 bases separating them. The CDR3 loop spans 16 amino acids. CDR3 residues: CASSEVGSSGANVLTF. For the CDR3, the DNA is TGTGCCAGCAGTGAGGTAGGGAGCTCTGGGGCCAACGTCCTGACTTTC.

This clonotype was detected ten times or more. The chain recombines TRBV7-2 with TRBJ2-1; 9 nucleotides line up with TRBD2. The germline V gene encodes CDR1 SGHTA and CDR2 FQGNSA. Germline trimming cut 2 bases from V and 5 bases from J; bases unmatched to any gene: 4. The CDR3 is 15 amino acids. The CDR3 reads CASSLILAGNNEQFF. The CDR3 bases are TGTGCCAGCAGCTTAATTCTAGCGGGGAACAATGAGCAGTTCTTC.

This clonotype was seen a handful of times. The V gene is TRBV14, the J gene TRBJ2-1, with D possibly matching TRBD1 (6 bases). Between the trimmed V and J ends, which lost 1 base and 10 bases, there was a span of 20 bases. This CDR3 spans 16 amino acids. Germline V gene data show CDR1 as SGHDN and CDR2 as FVKESK. This CDR3 reads CASSQVRTVTIGEQFF. In nucleotides, the CDR3 is TGTGCCAGCAGCCAAGTTAGGACAGTTACTATTGGGGAGCAGTTCTTC.

The rearrangement uses TRBV20-1 and TRBJ2-3, with TRBD2 identical over 10 bases. In germline, CDR1 is DFQATT, CDR2 SNEGSKA (reference sequence). This CDR3 is built from 19 residues. The V segment lost 0 bases and the J segment 1 base; nucleotides outside the gene matches: 13. The CDR3 reads CSARDSGPAGGVGTDTQYF. The CDR3 nucleotides read TGCAGTGCTAGAGATTCCGGGCCAGCGGGAGGGGTAGGCACAGATACGCAGTATTTT.

This clonotype came up many times. One end of the junction does not line up with germline, which may come from a read error. V is TRBV5-1 and J is TRBJ2-1, with 11 positions matching TRBD2. The germline V gene encodes CDR1 SGHRS and CDR2 YFSETQ. CDR3 length: 15 amino acids. The CDR3 region is CASSPGTSGYNEQFF. The DNA for the CDR3 is TGTGCCAGCAGCCCCGGGACTAGCGGATACAATGAGCAGTTCTTC. Combining the CDR3 with reference TRBV5-1 and TRBJ2-1 gives the whole variable domain KAGVTQTPRYLIKTRGQQVTLSCSPISGHRSVSWYQQTPGQGLQFLFEYFSETQRNKGNFPGRFSGRQFSNSRSEMNVSTLELGDSALYLCASSPGTSGYNEQFFGPGTRLTVL.

The genes are TRBV7-9 and TRBJ1-1; 7 bases map to TRBD1. Per germline, CDR1 SEHNR and CDR2 FQNEAQ (reference sequence). Trimming removed 5 bases from V and 0 bases from J; junction bases left unmatched: 6. This CDR3 is 15 amino acids long. The CDR3 loop reads CASSKGQYMNTEAFF. The CDR3 DNA sequence: TGTGCCAGCAGCAAGGGACAGTACATGAACACTGAAGCTTTCTTT.

This clonotype turned up a few times. CDR3 coding DNA: TGTGCCAGCAGTGAAGCGCGTCTCTCTGGGGCCAACGTCCTGACTTTC. Its protein product is CASSEARLSGANVLTF. The chain employs TRBV2 and TRBJ2-6; no clear D gene. CDR1 is SNHLY, CDR2 FYNNEI, per germline. The V gene lost 0 bases and the J gene lost 0 bases, with 6 bases spanning the gap. This CDR3 is built from 16 residues.

V usage is TRBV11-2 and J usage is TRBJ2-1; D possibly corresponds to TRBD2 (5 bases). CDR3 length: 18 residues. The germline V and J ends were trimmed by 5 bases and 7 bases, with 27 bases remaining between them. CDR1 SGHAT and CDR2 FQNNGV come from the germline V gene. The CDR3 DNA follows: TGTGCCAGCAGCCCCAGTGAGGGCGGTAAATTCGGAATTAATGAGCAGTTCTTC. This gives the protein CASSPSEGGKFGINEQFF.

This clonotype was seen a handful of times. The rearrangement uses TRBV20-1 and TRBJ2-1; 10 bases are shared with TRBD2. The CDR3 sequence is 16 residues long. Germline CDR1 reads DFQATT; CDR2 reads SNEGSKA (reference sequence). Unmatched junction bases numbered 6, after V lost 2 bases and J lost 2 bases. The chain's CDR3 is CSARSPGTSAYNEQFF. For the CDR3, the DNA is TGCAGTGCTAGATCTCCCGGGACTAGCGCCTACAATGAGCAGTTCTTC.

This clonotype was seen repeatedly, ten times or more. The chain has TRBV24-1 and TRBJ2-7; D unresolved. CDR1 KGHDR and CDR2 SFDVKD come from the germline V gene. The CDR3 contains 16 residues. Trimming left V 8 bases short and J 0 bases short, with 19 bases between. The CDR3 sequence is CATISLIGPTSYEQYF. The DNA of the CDR3 is TGTGCCACCATCTCCCTAATTGGACCTACCTCCTACGAGCAGTACTTC.

The sample holds a few counts of this clonotype. V gene TRBV7-3 combines with J gene TRBJ2-1; D not certain. Germline CDR1 is SGHTA and CDR2 is FQGTGA. The CDR3 contains 12 residues. Trimming stripped 5 bases from V and 6 bases from J, with 8 bases between. This CDR3 is CASSPSTNEQFF. CDR3 nucleotides: TGTGCCAGCAGCCCCTCGACCAATGAGCAGTTCTTC. The whole variable domain, filled in from reference TRBV7-3 and TRBJ2-1, reads GAGVSQTPSNKVTEKGKYVELRCDPISGHTALYWYRQSLGQGPEFLIYFQGTGAADDSGLPNDRFFAVRPEGSVSTLKIQRTERGDSAVYLCASSPSTNEQFFGPGTRLTVL.

The chain employs TRBV7-2 and TRBJ2-1; 10 positions agree with TRBD2. V trimming: 5 bases; J trimming: 7 bases; junction bases outside the gene matches: 11. CDR3 length: 16 amino acids. Germline CDR1 is SGHTA and CDR2 is FQGNSA. Written as DNA, the CDR3 is TGTGCCAGCAGCCTGACGGGACTAGCGACGAAAAATGAGCAGTTCTTC. Translating it yields CASSLTGLATKNEQFF.

This clonotype has only a few counts. V is TRBV12-3 or TRBV12-4 and J is TRBJ1-1, with D perhaps TRBD1 (6 bases). Trimming removed 6 bases at V and 0 bases at J, with 17 bases between. This CDR3 contains 16 residues. CDR3 nucleotide sequence: TGTGCCAGCAGCAAAGAATCAGGGGATTTGAACACTGAAGCTTTCTTT. Encoded protein: CASSKESGDLNTEAFF.

This clonotype was recorded a few times. The chain links TRBV12-3 or TRBV12-4 to TRBJ2-1, with 9 bases that match TRBD1. V was clipped by 5 bases and J by 11 bases; unmatched bases: 4. The CDR3 length is 12 residues. The CDR3 loop is CASSQDRGKQFF. The CDR3 DNA sequence: TGTGCCAGCAGTCAAGACAGGGGGAAGCAGTTCTTC.